This TCR beta chain was observed in a study of Graves' ophthalmopathy and Graves' hyperthyroidism. Study results and limitations: Blood also carried most expanded thyroid clonotypes exceeding 0.001 frequency. Ophthalmopathy versus stable hyperthyroidism: 13-signature model gave around 90% sensitivity, 80% to 84% specificity.

Transcripts of RNA were the source for amplifying TCR beta CDR3 regions. The first-round RT-PCR employed HTBI primers together with the Qiagen OneStep RT-PCR kit. A multiplex PCR was then performed as the second round. TCRdb recomputed calls from the multiplex PCR reads with MiXCR, one row per CDR3 protein. The table records more than 1,000,000 distinct CDR3 sequences, about 40% of them present only once. A note on this clonotype: The target antigen is unknown. The conserved phenylalanine or tryptophan is not found at the CDR3 terminus, so this likely reflects a read error. It is unclear where the CDR3 begins or ends on the DNA, so no DNA is shown, and the CDR3 is as TCRdb lists it.

Hyperthyroidism patients, aged 18 to 65, were newly diagnosed, under 2 months' duration. CDR1 and CDR2 (germline): SGHDT, YYEEEE. The CDR3 spans 10 residues, counting both ends. Sequences were obtained from peripheral blood or thyroid tissue (not recorded which). The sequence derives from an adult man with Graves' hyperthyroidism. The genes are TRBV5-6 and TRBJ2-6; the D call of TRBD1 is as the table states it, not checked on the DNA. CDR3 loop: CASSRDRLTI.